This entry lists 21 T cell receptor beta chains sequenced from one sample in a study of T cell repertoires in cytomegalovirus infection. TCRdb called the reads again in MiXCR, with one record for every CDR3 protein. The sample contains almost 500,000 distinct CDR3 sequences, around 11% of which appear only once. The sequenced sample consisted of PBMCs. These receptor sequences come from a human donor in good health (CMV status not recorded). Some clones in this sample may be carry-over from other donors' samples.

This clonotype was picked up many times. The chain carries TRBV6-5 and TRBJ2-7, with D hard to call. V was pared by 0 bases and J by 5 bases, with 2 bases between. The CDR3 spans 11 residues. Germline-derived CDR1 and CDR2 are MNHEY and SVGAGI. CDR3 loop: CASSYSNEQYF. The CDR3 DNA follows: TGTGCCAGCAGTTACTCGAACGAGCAGTACTTC.

This clonotype has a count of ten or more. The chain recombines TRBV4-1 with TRBJ1-1, with 7 bases fitting TRBD1. Germline assignment: CDR1 MGHRA and CDR2 YSYEKL. The CDR3 runs 15 residues. J was trimmed by 5 bases and V by 0 bases; bases with no gene match: 6. CDR3 amino acids: CASSQEGGARTEAFF. The CDR3 bases are TGCGCCAGCAGCCAAGAAGGGGGCGCAAGGACTGAAGCTTTCTTT.

This clonotype was found many times. The J gene is TRBJ1-3, the V gene TRBV7-8; D uncertain. V lost 5 bases, J lost 4 bases, and 15 bases lay in between. The CDR3 covers 15 residues. Germline CDR1 reads SGHVS; CDR2 reads FQNEAQ. This CDR3 reads CASSPLNRVGNTIYF. Written as DNA, the CDR3 is TGTGCCAGCAGCCCACTCAACCGAGTCGGAAACACCATATATTTT. The whole variable domain, filled in from reference TRBV7-8 and TRBJ1-3, reads GAGVSQSPRYKVAKRGQDVALRCDPISGHVSLFWYQQALGQGPEFLTYFQNEAQLDKSGLPSDRFFAERPEGSVSTLKIQRTQQEDSAVYLCASSPLNRVGNTIYFGEGSWLTVV.

The rearrangement links TRBV6-1 to TRBJ1-1; no definite D call. The germline V gene has CDR1 MNHNS and CDR2 SASEGT. CDR3 length: 14 amino acids. Trimming left V 5 bases short and J 1 base short, with 11 bases between. The CDR3 sequence is CASSYTGKNTEAFF. The CDR3 DNA follows: TGTGCCAGCAGTTATACGGGGAAGAACACTGAAGCTTTCTTT.

The sample holds many counts of this clonotype. This chain links TRBV28 with TRBJ1-2; TRBD1 is a possible D gene (5 bases). Trimming cost V 5 bases and J 4 bases, with 17 bases left between them. Germline V gene lookup returns CDR1 MDHEN and CDR2 SYDVKM. The CDR3 spans 15 residues. The CDR3 here is CASSVPGLGSYGYTF. The CDR3 coding sequence is TGTGCCAGCAGTGTCCCAGGGCTCGGTTCCTATGGCTACACCTTC.

This clonotype occurred many times. The V call is TRBV7-2, the J call TRBJ2-4; tentative D call: TRBD1 (5 bases). V was clipped by 0 bases and J by 8 bases, with 11 bases between them. From germline, CDR1 is SGHTA and CDR2 FQGNSA. The CDR3 covers 14 residues. The CDR3 sequence: CASSLAWGGDIQYF. CDR3 sequence (DNA): TGTGCCAGCAGCTTAGCGTGGGGCGGTGACATTCAGTACTTC.

The rearrangement joins TRBV10-2 to TRBJ2-2, with 10 bases identical to TRBD1. CDR3 length equals 18 residues. V dropped 7 bases and J dropped 6; count of bases not matched to a gene: 17. Germline V gene sequence: CDR1 WSHSY, CDR2 SAAADI. The CDR3 DNA is TGCGCCAGCATTTCAGACAGGGGGCCACGGTTAGGCGCCGGGGAGCTGTTTTTT. Its translation: CASISDRGPRLGAGELFF.

Remarks on this clonotype: A much larger clonotype is one base distant, so this may be a read error. This sequence joins TRBV4-2 and TRBJ2-5, with TRBD1 identical over 12 bases. The CDR3 sequence is 18 residues long. CDR1 LGHNA and CDR2 YNFKEQ come from the germline V gene. CDR3: CANSQLPPRDRGRETQYF. The CDR3 region has the DNA TGTGCCAACAGCCAACTGCCCCCCAGGGACAGGGGGCGGGAGACCCAGTACTTC.

This clonotype was picked up many times. The chain links TRBV12-3 or TRBV12-4 to TRBJ2-5; 10 nucleotides align to TRBD2. The ends lost 5 bases at V and 1 base at J; junction bases unmatched: 4. The CDR3 totals 15 residues. The CDR3 nucleotides are TGTGCCAGCAGTAGTAGCGGGAGGCTCCAAGAGACCCAGTACTTC. Translating gives CASSSSGRLQETQYF.

This clonotype has just a few counts. This chain links TRBV9 with TRBJ1-2; tentative D call: TRBD1 (6 bases). Germline V CDR1 and CDR2: SGDLS, YYNGEE. CDR3 size: 15 residues. V was clipped by 4 bases and J by 3 bases, with 16 bases between them. The CDR3 protein is CASSQSPEGDYGYTF. The CDR3 bases are TGTGCCAGCAGCCAATCCCCTGAGGGGGACTATGGCTACACCTTC.

This clonotype came up many times. The gene calls are TRBV7-3 and TRBJ2-2; the match to TRBD1 covers 9 bases. CDR1 is SGHTA and CDR2 is FQGTGA in the germline V gene. Trimming removed 5 bases from V and 6 bases from J; junction bases left unmatched: 10. The CDR3 runs to 16 residues. CDR3 DNA: TGTGCCAGCAGCGCCCCCGGGACAGGGTGGGCCGGGGAGCTGTTTTTT. Translating it yields CASSAPGTGWAGELFF.

This clonotype was found many times. The chain joins TRBV7-3 to TRBJ1-1, with D uncertain. The CDR3 has 13 residues. V was pared by 3 bases and J by 2 bases, with 7 bases between. CDR1 is SGHTA, CDR2 FQGTGA, per germline. CDR3 protein: CASSFTVNTEAFF. CDR3 coding DNA: TGTGCCAGCAGCTTTACGGTAAACACTGAAGCTTTCTTT.

The V call is TRBV9, the J call TRBJ2-1; D remains ambiguous. Trimming stripped 0 bases from V and 9 bases from J, with 19 bases between. This CDR3 is 16 amino acids long. Germline lookup yields CDR1 SGDLS and CDR2 YYNGEE. CDR3 sequence reads: CASSVAFGPLAGEQFF. Here the CDR3 DNA reads TGTGCCAGCAGCGTAGCTTTCGGACCCCTGGCCGGTGAGCAGTTCTTC.

This clonotype showed up many times. The V gene is TRBV5-1, the J gene TRBJ2-1; 10 nucleotides agree with TRBD2. CDR1 is SGHRS, CDR2 YFSETQ, per germline. There are 16 residues in the CDR3. The trim removed 0 bases at V and 3 bases at J, leaving 3 bases unmatched. This chain's CDR3 is CASSLDSSGSYNEQFF. DNA of the CDR3: TGCGCCAGCAGCTTGGACTCTAGCGGGAGCTACAATGAGCAGTTCTTC.

This clonotype was observed a handful of times. J is TRBJ1-1 and V is TRBV10-3, with TRBD1 matching over 11 bases. CDR3 size: 16 residues. From germline, CDR1 is ENHRY and CDR2 SYGVKD. V was clipped by 5 bases and J by 0 bases; unmatched bases: 5. The CDR3: CAISKSGQGVNTEAFF. The CDR3 DNA reads as TGTGCCATCAGTAAATCGGGACAGGGGGTGAACACTGAAGCTTTCTTT.

This clonotype was seen ten or more times. V gene TRBV7-9 combines with J gene TRBJ1-5; the D is unclear. Germline V gives CDR1 SEHNR, CDR2 FQNEAQ (reference sequence). This CDR3 has 15 amino acids. The germline V and J ends were trimmed by 5 bases and 2 bases, with 13 bases remaining between them. CDR3 coding DNA: TGTGCCAGCAGCGAAATAAGGTCGGGCAATCAGCCCCAGCATTTT. It is translated as CASSEIRSGNQPQHF.

As to this clonotype: A much bigger clone sits one base away, suggesting this may be a read error. CDR3 amino acids: CAANGQGNKPAGVSTDTQYF. The CDR3 DNA reads as TGTGCCGCCAATGGACAGGGGAATAAGCCAGCGGGAGTGAGCACAGATACGCAGTATTTT. The chain combines TRBV10-3 with TRBJ2-3; weak D call: TRBD1 (9 bases). Trimming pared 11 bases from V and 0 bases from J, leaving 33 bases between. The germline gives CDR1 ENHRY, CDR2 SYGVKD. The CDR3 has 20 residues.

This clonotype has a count of ten or more. The rearrangement joins TRBV12-3 or TRBV12-4 to TRBJ1-1; D is uncertain. The CDR3 runs to 13 residues. V lost 3 bases and J lost 3, with 8 bases in between. DNA of the CDR3: TGTGCCAGCAGTTTGTGGGAGGACACTGAAGCTTTCTTT. Protein product: CASSLWEDTEAFF.

This clonotype appeared a few times. The chain joins TRBV7-3 to TRBJ2-2, with D perhaps TRBD1 (5 bases). The germline V gene has CDR1 SGHTA and CDR2 FQGTGA. This CDR3 has 15 residues. The V end lost 5 bases, the J end lost 3 bases, and 13 bases lay between the germline ends. The CDR3 region is CASSPSGQHTGELFF. CDR3 nucleotide sequence: TGTGCCAGCAGCCCTTCAGGGCAGCACACCGGGGAGCTGTTTTTT.

The chain employs TRBV20-1 and TRBJ2-1, with TRBD1 matching 8 bases. Germline lookup yields CDR1 DFQATT and CDR2 SNEGSKA (reference sequence). Trimming removed 3 bases from V and 9 bases from J; junction bases left unmatched: 13. The CDR3 has 15 residues. CDR3 sequence (DNA): TGCAGTGCTAGTAGCAGGGGGCGAACATGGAGTGAGCAGTTCTTC. As protein: CSASSRGRTWSEQFF.

This clonotype was seen repeatedly, ten times or more. The rearrangement joins TRBV7-8 to TRBJ2-2; TRBD2 aligns across 12 bases. This CDR3 is built from 18 residues. The J segment lost 0 bases and the V segment lost 1 base, leaving 3 bases of the junction unmatched. Germline V CDR1 and CDR2: SGHVS, FQNEAQ. In nucleotides, the CDR3 is TGTGCCAGCAGCTTAGGACTAGCGGGAGCCACGAACACCGGGGAGCTGTTTTTT. It codes for CASSLGLAGATNTGELFF.